This TCR beta chain was recovered during a study of CD8+ T cells in alopecia areata. Background on the study: Among treated patients, oral tofacitinib was administered at 5 to 10 mg twice daily. Among treated patients, severity was scored by affected scalp area percentage. Study-wide findings and caveats: Compared with normal scalp, lesional scalp had higher clonality and more expanded CD8+ clones. Treatment with tofacitinib significantly lowered scalp clonality and reduced expanded CD8+ clones among the top 100.

The V gene end was trimmed by 4 bases and the J gene end by 4 bases; junction bases not matched to a gene: 5. The CDR3 consists of 14 residues. Germline V lookup: CDR1 MNHNY, CDR2 SVGAGI (reference sequence). Treatment reported: oral pan-JAK inhibitor, 5-10 mg twice daily. cDNA serving as the sequencing template came from extracted, reverse transcribed RNA. Libraries were prepared by immunoSEQ multiplex PCR; TCRdb keeps only in-frame clonotypes and omits some of them. The table lists fewer than 150,000 clones, about four fifths of them singletons. A note on this clone: Its specificity is unknown.

Sequenced material: CD8+ T cells sorted from blood, taken at week 4, from a patient treated with tofacitinib. The receptor was isolated from a human donor with alopecia areata. The chain carries TRBV6-6 and TRBJ2-7, with TRBD1 matching over 9 bases. CDR3 sequence: CASSSTGGMYEQYF. CDR3 nucleotide sequence: TGTGCCAGCAGTTCAACAGGGGGCATGTACGAGCAGTACTTC.